The 20 T cell receptor beta chains below come from one sample, sequenced in a study of blood T cells in healthy people across ages. A second PCR, run for roughly 7 to 12 cycles, used a sample-barcoded 5' primer plus a J-beta primer mix. TCRdb re-called the 5' RACE reads through MiXCR, storing one row per CDR3 protein. Of about 800,000 distinct CDR3 sequences in the sample, more than 45% were seen once. Sequencing was done on a sample of blood. These receptors were collected from a man aged 30-40 years in good health.

The chain joins TRBV12-3 or TRBV12-4 to TRBJ1-5, with a weak D call TRBD1 (5 bases). Trimming took 3 bases from V and 4 from J, leaving 10 bases between them. The CDR3 length is 14 residues. CDR3 protein: CASSFGGRNQPQHF. The CDR3 DNA reads as TGTGCCAGCAGTTTTGGGGGAAGGAATCAGCCCCAGCATTTT.

This clonotype has a handful of counts. This chain connects TRBV7-2 to TRBJ1-2; 11 nucleotides match TRBD1. The J segment lost 2 bases and the V segment lost 6 bases, leaving 2 bases of the junction unmatched. The germline gives CDR1 SGHTA, CDR2 FQGNSA. There are 14 residues in the CDR3. The CDR3 nucleotides read TGTGCCAGCAGTAGGACAGGGGGCAACTATGGCTACACCTTC. Its translation is CASSRTGGNYGYTF.

The chain links TRBV7-2 to TRBJ1-5, with a weak D call TRBD1 (5 bases). This CDR3 has 13 amino acids. Between the trimmed V and J ends, which lost 5 bases and 7 bases, there was a span of 12 bases. Per germline, CDR1 SGHTA and CDR2 FQGNSA. CDR3 amino acids: CASSPQAYQPQHF. CDR3 in DNA: TGTGCCAGCAGCCCACAGGCGTACCAGCCCCAGCATTTT.

The chain uses TRBV24-1 and TRBJ2-3; tentatively, D is TRBD1 (6 bases). Germline CDR1 is KGHDR and CDR2 is SFDVKD. This CDR3 has 17 amino acids. V was shortened by 3 bases and J by 2 bases, with 17 bases between the two germline ends. The DNA for the CDR3 is TGTGCCACCAGTGATATCATCCGGGACAAAAACACAGATACGCAGTATTTT. Translation gives CATSDIIRDKNTDTQYF.

The rearrangement uses TRBV7-9 and TRBJ2-1; D may be TRBD2 (6 bases). The CDR3 loop spans 14 amino acids. Trimming stripped 4 bases from V and 6 bases from J, with 13 bases between. Per the germline V gene, CDR1 is SEHNR and CDR2 is FQNEAQ (reference sequence). The CDR3 DNA reads TGTGCCAGCAGCTCCCCAACTAGCCCCAATGAGCAGTTCTTC. Translation gives CASSSPTSPNEQFF.

As for this clonotype: At one boundary the junction diverges from the germline segment, which might be a read error. V gene TRBV20-1 combines with J gene TRBJ1-2; no clear D gene. Germline-derived CDR1 and CDR2 are DFQATT and SNEGSKA (reference sequence). CDR3 length: 13 amino acids. CDR3 DNA: TGCAGTTCTAGAGATCCGGGGTGGGATGGCTACACCTTC. This encodes CSSRDPGWDGYTF.

V and J are TRBV10-3 and TRBJ1-6; the D is unclear. Per germline, CDR1 ENHRY and CDR2 SYGVKD. The CDR3 sequence is 12 residues long. V was trimmed by 10 bases and J by 7 bases, leaving 11 bases between them. CDR3 amino acids: CATSPENSPLHF. The CDR3 coding sequence is TGTGCCACCTCCCCCGAGAATTCACCCCTCCACTTT.

The chain combines TRBV6-5 with TRBJ2-1; 12 positions match TRBD2. The CDR3 sequence is 15 residues long. The J segment lost 7 bases and the V segment lost 4 bases, leaving 5 bases of the junction unmatched. Germline CDR1 reads MNHEY; CDR2 reads SVGAGI. The CDR3 region is CASSSGLAGINEQFF. CDR3 coding DNA: TGTGCCAGCAGTTCTGGACTAGCGGGGATTAATGAGCAGTTCTTC.

The chain employs TRBV6-5 and TRBJ2-7; no reliable D call. The CDR3 runs 15 residues. V was shortened by 4 bases and J by 4 bases, with 17 bases between the two germline ends. Germline-derived CDR1 and CDR2 are MNHEY and SVGAGI. The CDR3 is CASSSSVMVSYEQYF. For the CDR3, the DNA is TGTGCCAGCAGTTCCTCGGTAATGGTTTCGTACGAGCAGTACTTC.

The chain combines TRBV20-1 with TRBJ2-5; perhaps D is TRBD1 or TRBD2 (5 bases each). The end of the DNA is better explained by TRBJ2-7, so the J call may be wrong. CDR3 length equals 18 residues. CDR1 is DFQATT, CDR2 SNEGSKA, per germline (reference sequence). CDR3 in DNA: TGCAGTGCTAGAGTGTCGCAGGGTCTTCGATTGGCGGCGGGCGAGCAGTACTTC. It yields the protein CSARVSQGLRLAAGEQYF.

This clonotype was found a few times. CDR3 sequence: CAIRETGVVGREWQETQYF. The CDR3 DNA reads as TGTGCCATCAGAGAAACAGGGGTTGTAGGACGAGAATGGCAAGAGACCCAGTACTTC. The chain couples TRBV10-3 to TRBJ2-5; 7 positions match TRBD1. CDR1 and CDR2 from the germline V gene are ENHRY and SYGVKD. The CDR3 sequence is 19 residues long. The V gene end was trimmed by 6 bases and the J gene end by 2 bases; junction bases not matched to a gene: 21.

This clonotype was recorded only once. Sequence at one end of the junction differs from germline and may be a read error. The chain couples TRBV5-1 to TRBJ1-4; a possible D gene is TRBD1 (5 bases). Germline V gene lookup returns CDR1 SGHRS and CDR2 YFSETQ. The CDR3 sequence is 15 residues long. CDR3 sequence (DNA): TGCGCTAGCAGCTTGGCCGGGACGGAAAATGAAAAACTGTTTTTT. Its translation is CASSLAGTENEKLFF.

The genes are TRBV25-1 and TRBJ1-2, with D hard to call. The CDR3 is 16 amino acids. V was shortened by 0 bases and J by 5 bases, with 16 bases between the two germline ends. Germline CDR1 is MGHDK and CDR2 is SYGVNS. The CDR3 DNA sequence: TGTGCCAGCAGTGAATACGGAGGTGGGATGCGGTATGGCTACACCTTC. Translation: CASSEYGGGMRYGYTF.

This chain uses TRBV29-1 with TRBJ1-1; D is uncertain. The CDR3 runs 13 residues. V lost 4 bases and J 4 bases, leaving 13 bases between the germline ends. Germline CDR1 is SQVTM and CDR2 is ANQGSEA. CDR3 residues: CSVGSRGGTEAFF. Here the CDR3 DNA reads TGCAGCGTTGGGTCGCGAGGAGGCACTGAAGCTTTCTTT.

The V gene is TRBV29-1, the J gene TRBJ2-7, with 7 bases that match TRBD2. The CDR3 totals 15 residues. Per the germline V gene, CDR1 is SQVTM and CDR2 is ANQGSEA. With 4 bases clipped from V and 2 bases from J, the junction kept 11 bases outside the gene matches. Written as DNA, the CDR3 is TGCAGCGTTGCGGAGGTCGGGACTACTCCCTACGAGCAGTACTTC. Translation gives CSVAEVGTTPYEQYF.

There are a few counts of this clonotype. V gene TRBV4-2 combines with J gene TRBJ2-3, with 8 bases aligning to TRBD2. The CDR3 spans 18 residues. Germline-derived CDR1 and CDR2 are LGHNA and YNFKEQ. The junction had 8 bases not matched to a gene; V was cut back by 0 bases and J by 0 bases. DNA of the CDR3: TGTGCCAGCAGCCAAGATCCCCTAGCGGGTCTTAGCACAGATACGCAGTATTTT. Protein sequence: CASSQDPLAGLSTDTQYF.

The chain couples TRBV21-1 to TRBJ2-7; the table's D call, TRBD2, has no DNA check behind it. TRBV21-1 constitutes a pseudogene. CDR3 length: 24 amino acids. CDR3: CASRPHLTGPLEPQQGIPSHEQYF. The CDR3 DNA reads as TGTGCCAGCAGACCCCATTTAACAGGTCCCCTAGAGCCACAGCAGGGCATCCCGTCCCACGAGCAGTACTTC.

This chain links TRBV11-2 with TRBJ2-1; D may be TRBD2 (5 bases). Per the germline V gene, CDR1 is SGHAT and CDR2 is FQNNGV. V was cut by 1 base and J by 3 bases, with 13 bases left in between. The CDR3 is 16 residues long. CDR3 DNA sequence: TGTGCCAGCAGCTTAGGGTGGGGAGCCAACTACAATGAGCAGTTCTTC. This codes for CASSLGWGANYNEQFF. Full variable domain (remainder filled in from reference TRBV11-2 and TRBJ2-1): EAGVAQSPRYKIIEKRQSVAFWCNPISGHATLYWYQQILGQGPKLLIQFQNNGVVDDSQLPKDRFSAERLKGVDSTLKIQPAKLEDSAVYLCASSLGWGANYNEQFFGPGTRLTVL.

The chain recombines TRBV29-1 with TRBJ2-4; D is undetermined. This CDR3 comprises 12 residues. CDR1 SQVTM and CDR2 ANQGSEA come from the germline V gene. With 8 bases removed from V and 6 bases from J, the gap between germline ends came to 14 bases. This chain's CDR3 is CSYGLETNIQYF. CDR3 nucleotide sequence: TGCAGCTACGGGCTAGAAACAAACATTCAGTACTTC.

This clonotype was counted only a few times. This chain links TRBV20-1 with TRBJ2-1; D possibly corresponds to TRBD2 (5 bases). This CDR3 comprises 16 residues. The germline CDR1 and CDR2 sequences are DFQATT and SNEGSKA (reference sequence). V was shortened by 6 bases and J by 7 bases, with 25 bases between the two germline ends. The CDR3 region is CSAGHSGSGWTNEQFF. Here the CDR3 DNA reads TGCAGTGCCGGGCACAGTGGGAGCGGCTGGACGAATGAGCAGTTCTTC.